This record looks at one T cell receptor beta chain sequence and its context. The data were taken from a study of control samples from healthy donors and cancer patients. Libraries were prepared by immunoSEQ multiplex PCR; TCRdb keeps only in-frame clonotypes and omits some of them. The sample has about 150,000 clones, roughly 93% seen once; the top ten hold less than 6%. Germline V gene lookup returns CDR1 MNHEY and CDR2 SMNVEV (reference sequence). CDR3 length: 14 residues. V lost 6 bases to trimming and J lost 3 bases, with 12 bases between them. The V and J genes are TRBV27 and TRBJ2-1; D uncertain. The sequenced sample consisted of blood. The TCR originated in a man aged 18 to 29 in good health. Here the CDR3 reads CASRWAPRYNEQFF. The CDR3, as DNA: TGTGCCAGCAGATGGGCACCCCGCTACAATGAGCAGTTCTTC.